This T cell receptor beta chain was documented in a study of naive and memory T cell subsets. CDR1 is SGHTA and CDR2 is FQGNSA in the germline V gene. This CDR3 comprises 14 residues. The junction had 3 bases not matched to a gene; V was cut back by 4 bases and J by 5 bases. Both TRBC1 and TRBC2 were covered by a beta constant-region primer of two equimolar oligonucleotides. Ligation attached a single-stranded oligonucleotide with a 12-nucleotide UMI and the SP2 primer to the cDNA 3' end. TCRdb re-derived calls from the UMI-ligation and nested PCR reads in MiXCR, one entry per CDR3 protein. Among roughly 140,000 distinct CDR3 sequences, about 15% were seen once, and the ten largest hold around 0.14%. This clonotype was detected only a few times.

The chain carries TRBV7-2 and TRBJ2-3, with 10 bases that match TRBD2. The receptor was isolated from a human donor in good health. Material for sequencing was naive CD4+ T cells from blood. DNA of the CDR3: TGTGCCAGCAGCTCAAGACTAGCGGGAGATACGCAGTATTTT. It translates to CASSSRLAGDTQYF.